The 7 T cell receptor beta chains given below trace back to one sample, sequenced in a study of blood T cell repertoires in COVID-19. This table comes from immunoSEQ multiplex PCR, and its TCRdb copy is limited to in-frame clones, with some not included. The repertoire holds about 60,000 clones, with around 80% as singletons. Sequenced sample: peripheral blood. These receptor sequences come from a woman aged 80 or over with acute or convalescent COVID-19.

CDR3: CATSDSRMNTEAFF. CDR3 in DNA: TGTGCCACCAGTGATTCCCGTATGAACACTGAAGCTTTCTTT. This chain links TRBV24-1 with TRBJ1-1, with D unclear. This CDR3 has 14 amino acids. V lost 2 bases to trimming and J lost 0 bases, with 6 bases between them. Germline CDR1 and CDR2: KGHDR and SFDVKD.

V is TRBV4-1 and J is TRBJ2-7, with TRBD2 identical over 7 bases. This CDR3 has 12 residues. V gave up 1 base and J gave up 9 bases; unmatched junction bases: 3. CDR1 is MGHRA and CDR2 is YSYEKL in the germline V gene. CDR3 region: CASSQGAGVQYF. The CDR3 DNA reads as TGCGCCAGCAGCCAAGGGGCGGGAGTGCAGTACTTC.

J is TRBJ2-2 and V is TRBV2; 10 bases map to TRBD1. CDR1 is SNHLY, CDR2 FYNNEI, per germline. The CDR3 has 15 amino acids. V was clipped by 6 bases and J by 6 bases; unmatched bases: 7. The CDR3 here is CASSDRGRGSGELFF. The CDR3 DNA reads TGTGCCAGCAGCGACAGGGGGCGAGGTTCCGGGGAGCTGTTTTTT. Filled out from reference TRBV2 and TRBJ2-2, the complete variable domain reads EPEVTQTPSHQVTQMGQEVILRCVPISNHLYFYWYRQILGQKVEFLVSFYNNEISEKSEIFDDQFSVERPDGSNFTLKIRSTKLEDSAMYFCASSDRGRGSGELFFGEGSRLTVL.

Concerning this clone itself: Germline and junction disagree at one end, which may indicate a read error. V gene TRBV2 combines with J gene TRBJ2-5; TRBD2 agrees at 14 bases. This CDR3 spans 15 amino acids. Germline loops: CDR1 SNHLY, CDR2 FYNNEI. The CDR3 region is CASREGLAGGETQYF. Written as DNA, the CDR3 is TGTGCCAGCAGGGAAGGACTAGCGGGAGGAGAGACCCAGTACTTC.

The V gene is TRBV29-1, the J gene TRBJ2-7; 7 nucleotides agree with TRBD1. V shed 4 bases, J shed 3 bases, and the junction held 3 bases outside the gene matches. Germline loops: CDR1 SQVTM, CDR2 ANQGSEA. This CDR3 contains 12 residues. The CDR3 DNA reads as TGCAGCGTTGGACAGGGCAACTACGAGCAGTACTTC. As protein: CSVGQGNYEQYF.

CDR3 amino acids: CASSQAYRTRAGNEQFF. In DNA form, the CDR3 reads TGCGCCAGCAGCCAAGCGTATCGGACCCGAGCGGGCAATGAGCAGTTCTTC. The J gene is TRBJ2-1, the V gene TRBV4-1; a weak D match, TRBD2 (6 bases). Germline V gene lookup returns CDR1 MGHRA and CDR2 YSYEKL. Trimming left V 1 base short and J 6 bases short, with 19 bases between. CDR3 length equals 17 residues.

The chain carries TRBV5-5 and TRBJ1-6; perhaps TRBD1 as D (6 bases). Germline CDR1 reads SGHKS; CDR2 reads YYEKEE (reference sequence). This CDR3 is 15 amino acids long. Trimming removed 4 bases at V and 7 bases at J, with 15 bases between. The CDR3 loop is CASSQGGGTNSPLHF. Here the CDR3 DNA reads TGTGCCAGCAGCCAGGGAGGGGGAACAAATTCACCCCTCCACTTT.